The 5 T cell receptor beta chains reported below all come from one sample, sequenced in a study of cytomegalovirus exposure and HLA in healthy donors. Amplification used 60 Vbeta primers and 13 Jbeta primers. Some clones are missing from TCRdb's copy, which holds only in-frame ones; the method was immunoSEQ multiplex PCR. The sample lists 150,000 to 200,000 clones, roughly 80% occurring once. Sequencing used PBMCs. These receptors were taken from a man aged 50 to 59 in good health and CMV-seropositive.

The rearrangement links TRBV5-1 to TRBJ2-7, with 8 bases aligning to TRBD1. Unmatched junction bases numbered 15, after V lost 4 bases and J lost 3 bases. In germline, CDR1 is SGHRS, CDR2 YFSETQ. The CDR3 has 17 residues. The CDR3 region is CASSEDRGVGVYYEQYF. The CDR3 DNA is TGCGCCAGCAGCGAAGACAGGGGTGTGGGAGTCTACTACGAGCAGTACTTC.

This rearrangement joins TRBV6-1 to TRBJ1-2; D is undetermined. Germline V CDR1 and CDR2: MNHNS, SASEGT. CDR3 length: 10 amino acids. V shed 6 bases and J shed 4 bases, with 3 bases lying between them. The CDR3 bases are TGTGCCAGCAGCCTCTATGGCTACACCTTC. It specifies CASSLYGYTF.

The V and J genes are TRBV15 and TRBJ1-3, with 9 bases aligning to TRBD1. From germline, CDR1 is LNHNV and CDR2 YYDKDF (reference sequence). J gave up 0 bases and V 5 bases, and 8 bases lay outside the gene matches. The CDR3 sequence is 17 residues long. For the CDR3, the DNA is TGTGCCACCAGCGGGTTTACAGGGGGCAGCTCTGGAAACACCATATATTTT. Its protein is CATSGFTGGSSGNTIYF.

The chain uses TRBV5-4 and TRBJ2-1; a weak D match, TRBD2 (7 bases). Germline V gives CDR1 SGHNT, CDR2 YYREEE (reference sequence). V was shortened by 6 bases and J by 3 bases, with 13 bases between the two germline ends. The CDR3 totals 14 residues. CDR3 sequence: CASNDGGHYNEQFF. CDR3 bases: TGTGCCAGCAACGACGGGGGGCACTACAATGAGCAGTTCTTC. The variable domain in full, with the rest retrieved from reference TRBV5-4 and TRBJ2-1, is ETGVTQSPTHLIKTRGQQVTLRCSSQSGHNTVSWYQQALGQGPQFIFQYYREEENGRGNFPPRFSGLQFPNYSSELNVNALELDDSALYLCASNDGGHYNEQFFGPGTRLTVL.

The rearrangement joins TRBV2 to TRBJ1-5; D perhaps matches TRBD1 (6 bases). V was cut by 6 bases and J by 2 bases, with 11 bases left in between. CDR1 is SNHLY, CDR2 FYNNEI, per germline. The CDR3 contains 14 residues. The CDR3 loop reads CASRRSGGNQPQHF. The CDR3 coding sequence is TGTGCCAGCAGGAGGTCAGGGGGCAATCAGCCCCAGCATTTT.